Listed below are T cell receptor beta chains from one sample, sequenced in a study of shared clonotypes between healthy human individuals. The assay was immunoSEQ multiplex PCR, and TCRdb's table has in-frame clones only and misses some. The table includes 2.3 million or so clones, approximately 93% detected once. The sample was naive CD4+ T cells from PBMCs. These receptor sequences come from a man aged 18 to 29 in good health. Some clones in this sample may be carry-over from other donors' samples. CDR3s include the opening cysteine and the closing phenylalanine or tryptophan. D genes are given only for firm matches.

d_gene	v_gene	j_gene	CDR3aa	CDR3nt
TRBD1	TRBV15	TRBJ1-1	CATSRDFLGQGNTEAFF	TGTGCCACCAGCAGAGATTTCCTGGGACAGGGGAACACTGAAGCTTTCTTT
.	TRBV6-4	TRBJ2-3	CASSVRRTTWDTQYF	TGTGCCAGCAGTGTACGGCGGACTACGTGGGATACGCAGTATTTT
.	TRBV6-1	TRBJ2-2	CASNDRLRTGELFF	TGTGCCAGCAACGACAGGCTCAGGACCGGGGAGCTGTTTTTT
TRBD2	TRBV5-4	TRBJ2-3	CASSLGAGEGDTQYF	TGTGCCAGCAGCTTGGGGGCGGGAGAAGGAGATACGCAGTATTTT
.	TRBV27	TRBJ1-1	CASSPVRGAEAFF	TGTGCCAGCAGCCCGGTGAGAGGGGCTGAAGCTTTCTTT
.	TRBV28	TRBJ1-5	CASSSRRSGANQPQHF	TGTGCCAGCAGTTCCCGGCGGTCAGGGGCCAATCAGCCCCAGCATTTT
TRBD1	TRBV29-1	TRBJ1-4	CSVVEGASNEKLFF	TGCAGCGTTGTAGAGGGGGCTAGTAATGAAAAACTGTTTTTT
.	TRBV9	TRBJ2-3	CASSVASKPDTQYF	TGTGCCAGCAGCGTAGCGTCCAAACCCGATACGCAGTATTTT
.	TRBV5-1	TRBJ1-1	CASSLVGLGTEAFF	TGCGCCAGCAGCTTGGTAGGGCTAGGCACTGAAGCTTTCTTT
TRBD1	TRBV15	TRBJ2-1	CATSRGQSENEQFF	TGTGCCACCAGCAGGGGACAGAGTGAGAATGAGCAGTTCTTC
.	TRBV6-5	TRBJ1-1	CASSGLANTEAFF	TGTGCCAGCAGTGGACTGGCGAACACTGAAGCTTTCTTT
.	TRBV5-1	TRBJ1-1	CASSTLEGTEAFF	TGCGCCAGCAGCACCCTAGAGGGGACTGAAGCTTTCTTT
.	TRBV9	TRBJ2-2	CASSVLGRPNTGELFF	TGTGCCAGCAGCGTATTGGGACGCCCGAACACCGGGGAGCTGTTTTTT
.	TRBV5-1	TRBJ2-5	CASSATDSKETQYF	TGCGCCAGCAGCGCCACGGACAGCAAAGAGACCCAGTACTTC
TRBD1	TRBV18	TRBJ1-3	CASSPPGQGNTIYF	TGTGCCAGCTCACCACCGGGACAGGGAAACACCATATATTTT
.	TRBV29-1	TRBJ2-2	CSVVGRVTGELFF	TGCAGCGTTGTGGGCAGGGTGACCGGGGAGCTGTTTTTT